This T cell receptor (beta chain) emerged from a study of blood T cell repertoires in COVID-19. About the study: Samples came from the United States, Italy and Spain, spanning acute and convalescent COVID-19. From T cells, B-cell-depleted T cells, or PBMCs came the material, which was cDNA or gDNA.

This study enrolled people aged 18 to 89 from around 26 US geographic areas. Per the germline V gene, CDR1 is MDHEN and CDR2 is SYDVKM. Trimming cost V 6 bases and J 3 bases; bases outside gene matches: 5. The CDR3 length is 14 residues. Under the authors' procedure: Reference gene primer amplification gave estimated nucleated cell counts. TCRdb's table, derived via immunoSEQ multiplex PCR, lists solely in-frame clones and lacks some. V, J and clone size were drawn from that table, and D and trimming were deduced from the DNA. The sample includes about 220,000 clones, 83% of them seen just once. Specimen: PBMCs or T cells enriched from blood (not recorded which). J is TRBJ1-3 and V is TRBV28; 7 positions agree with TRBD1. This sequence originates from a middle-aged woman who had been exposed to COVID-19. The CDR3 region is CASSQDRFGNTIYF. Here the CDR3 DNA reads TGTGCCAGCAGCCAGGACAGGTTTGGAAACACCATATATTTT.